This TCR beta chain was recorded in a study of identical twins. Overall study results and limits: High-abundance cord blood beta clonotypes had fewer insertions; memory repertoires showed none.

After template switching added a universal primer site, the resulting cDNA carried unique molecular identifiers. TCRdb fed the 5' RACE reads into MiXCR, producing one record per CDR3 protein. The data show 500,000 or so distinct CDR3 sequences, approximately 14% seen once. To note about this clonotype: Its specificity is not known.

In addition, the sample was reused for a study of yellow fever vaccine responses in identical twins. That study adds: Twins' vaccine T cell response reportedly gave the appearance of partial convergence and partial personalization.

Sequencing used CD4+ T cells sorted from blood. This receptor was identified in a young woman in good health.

CDR3 protein: CASRAGTGYGYTF. The CDR3 nucleotides are TGTGCCAGCAGGGCCGGGACGGGCTATGGCTACACCTTC. J is TRBJ1-2 and V is TRBV2; perhaps TRBD1 as D (5 bases). The germline V and J ends were trimmed by 6 bases and 4 bases, with 12 bases remaining between them. Germline CDR1 reads SNHLY; CDR2 reads FYNNEI. This CDR3 spans 13 amino acids. The whole variable domain, filled in from reference TRBV2 and TRBJ1-2, reads EPEVTQTPSHQVTQMGQEVILRCVPISNHLYFYWYRQILGQKVEFLVSFYNNEISEKSEIFDDQFSVERPDGSNFTLKIRSTKLEDSAMYFCASRAGTGYGYTFGSGTRLTVV.